This T cell receptor beta chain was sequenced in a study of yellow fever vaccine responses in identical twins. General study findings and limits: Twin vaccine T cell responses reportedly seemed partly convergent, partly personalized.

The sample holds one count of this clonotype. Antigen unknown. J gave up 4 bases and V 8 bases, and 8 bases lay outside the gene matches. Germline V gene data show CDR1 as MGHRA and CDR2 as YSYEKL. The CDR3 sequence is 14 residues long. TCRdb analysed the RT-PCR reads with MiXCR anew, one entry per CDR3 protein. The sample shows approximately 32,000 distinct CDR3 sequences, roughly 60% of them seen only once. The sample here was T cells from blood (PBMCs), unsorted or a sorted subset (not recorded which), taken before or after yellow fever vaccination (not recorded which). This TCR came from a woman in her late teens or twenties who received the yellow fever vaccine. V gene TRBV4-1 combines with J gene TRBJ2-1; 7 positions agree with TRBD1. The CDR3 spells CASQTGASYNEQFF. The CDR3 DNA reads TGCGCCAGCCAAACAGGGGCATCGTACAATGAGCAGTTCTTC.